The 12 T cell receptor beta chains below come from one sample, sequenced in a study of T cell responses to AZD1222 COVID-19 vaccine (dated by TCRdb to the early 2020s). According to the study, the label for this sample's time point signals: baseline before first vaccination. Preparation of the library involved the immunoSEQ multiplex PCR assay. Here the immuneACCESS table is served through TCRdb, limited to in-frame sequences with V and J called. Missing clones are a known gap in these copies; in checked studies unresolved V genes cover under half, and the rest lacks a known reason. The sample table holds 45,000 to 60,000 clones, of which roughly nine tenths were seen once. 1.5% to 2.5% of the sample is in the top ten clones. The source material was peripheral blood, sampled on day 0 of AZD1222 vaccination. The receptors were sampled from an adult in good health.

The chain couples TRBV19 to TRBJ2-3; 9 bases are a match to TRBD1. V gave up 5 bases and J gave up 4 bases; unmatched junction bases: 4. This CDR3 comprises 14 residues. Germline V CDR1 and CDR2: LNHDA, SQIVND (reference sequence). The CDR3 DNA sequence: TGTGCCAGTAGTGGGACAGGGTCGTCAGATACGCAGTATTTT. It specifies CASSGTGSSDTQYF.

CDR3 sequence: CASSQDPRRLAGGTDTQYF. As DNA, the CDR3 is TGTGCCAGCAGCCAAGATCCCCGTAGACTAGCGGGGGGAACAGATACGCAGTATTTT. This chain uses TRBV3-1 (or the pseudogene TRBV3-2) with TRBJ2-3, with 13 bases that match TRBD2. Germline V CDR1 and CDR2: LGHDT, YNNKEL (reference sequence). The CDR3 spans 19 residues. The V and J ends lost 0 bases and 3 bases, in that order; junction bases with no gene match: 9.

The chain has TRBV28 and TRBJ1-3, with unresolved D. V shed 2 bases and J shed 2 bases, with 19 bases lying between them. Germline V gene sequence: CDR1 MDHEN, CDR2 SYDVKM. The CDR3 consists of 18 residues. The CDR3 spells CASSLDANSRNPGNTIYF. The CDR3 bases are TGTGCCAGCAGTTTAGATGCCAACTCACGAAACCCTGGAAACACCATATATTTT. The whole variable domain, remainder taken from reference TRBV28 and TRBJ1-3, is DVKVTQSSRYLVKRTGEKVFLECVQDMDHENMFWYRQDPGLGLRLIYFSYDVKMKEKGDIPEGYSVSREKKERFSLILESASTNQTSMYLCASSLDANSRNPGNTIYFGEGSWLTVV.

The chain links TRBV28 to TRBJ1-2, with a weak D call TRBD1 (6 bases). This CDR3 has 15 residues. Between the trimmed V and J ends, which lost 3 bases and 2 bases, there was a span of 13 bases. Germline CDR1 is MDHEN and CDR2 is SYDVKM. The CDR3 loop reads CASSFIQGNNYGYTF. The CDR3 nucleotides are TGTGCCAGCAGTTTCATACAGGGTAACAACTATGGCTACACCTTC.

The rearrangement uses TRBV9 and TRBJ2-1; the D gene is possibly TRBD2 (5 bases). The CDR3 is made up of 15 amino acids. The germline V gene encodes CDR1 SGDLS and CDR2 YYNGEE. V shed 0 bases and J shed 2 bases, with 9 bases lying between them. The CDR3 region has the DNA TGTGCCAGCAGCGTAGGTAGCGAGGCCTACAATGAGCAGTTCTTC. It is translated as CASSVGSEAYNEQFF.

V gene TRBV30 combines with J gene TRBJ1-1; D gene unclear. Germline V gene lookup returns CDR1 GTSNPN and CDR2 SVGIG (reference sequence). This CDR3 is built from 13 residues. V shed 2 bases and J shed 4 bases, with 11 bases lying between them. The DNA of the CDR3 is TGTGCCTGGAGTAGGATGGTTCTCACTGAAGCTTTCTTT. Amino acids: CAWSRMVLTEAFF.

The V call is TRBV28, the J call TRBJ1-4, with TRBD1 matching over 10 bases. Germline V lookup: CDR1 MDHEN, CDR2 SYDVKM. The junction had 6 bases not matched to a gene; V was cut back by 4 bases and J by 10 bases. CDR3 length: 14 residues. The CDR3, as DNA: TGTGCCAGCAGTTCCCGGGACAGGGGAGGAAAACTGTTTTTT. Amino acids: CASSSRDRGGKLFF.

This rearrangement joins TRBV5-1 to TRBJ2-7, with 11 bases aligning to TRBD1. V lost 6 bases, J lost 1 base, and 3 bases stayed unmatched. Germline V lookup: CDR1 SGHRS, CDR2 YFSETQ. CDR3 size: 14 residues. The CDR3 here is CASKGQGVSYEQYF. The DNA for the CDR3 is TGCGCCAGCAAGGGACAGGGGGTTTCCTACGAGCAGTACTTC.

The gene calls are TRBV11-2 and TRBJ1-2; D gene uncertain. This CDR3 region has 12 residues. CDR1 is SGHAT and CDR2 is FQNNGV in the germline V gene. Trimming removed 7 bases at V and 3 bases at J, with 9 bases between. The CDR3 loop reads CASKNGYYGYTF. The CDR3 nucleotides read TGTGCCAGCAAAAATGGGTACTATGGCTACACCTTC.

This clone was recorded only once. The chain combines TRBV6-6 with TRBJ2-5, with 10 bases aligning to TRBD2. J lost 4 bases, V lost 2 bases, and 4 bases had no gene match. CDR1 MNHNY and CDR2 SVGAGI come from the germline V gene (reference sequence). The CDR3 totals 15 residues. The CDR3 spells CASSYPSGGRETQYF. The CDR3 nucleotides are TGTGCCAGCAGTTACCCTAGCGGGGGAAGAGAGACCCAGTACTTC.

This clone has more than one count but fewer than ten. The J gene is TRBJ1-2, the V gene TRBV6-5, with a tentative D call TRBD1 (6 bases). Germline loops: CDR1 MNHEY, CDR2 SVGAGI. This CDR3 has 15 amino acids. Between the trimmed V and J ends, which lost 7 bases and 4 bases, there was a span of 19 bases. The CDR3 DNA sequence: TGTGCCAGCACCCGGCTGTTGGGGGCGGGCTATGGCTACACCTTC. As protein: CASTRLLGAGYGYTF.

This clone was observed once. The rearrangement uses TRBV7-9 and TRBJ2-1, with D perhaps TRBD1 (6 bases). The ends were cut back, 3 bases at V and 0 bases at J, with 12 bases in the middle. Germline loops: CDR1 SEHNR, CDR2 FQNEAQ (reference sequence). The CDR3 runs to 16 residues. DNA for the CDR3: TGTGCCAGCAGCTTGCACAGGGCTATCTCCTACAATGAGCAGTTCTTC. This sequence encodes CASSLHRAISYNEQFF. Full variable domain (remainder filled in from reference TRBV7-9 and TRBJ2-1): DTGVSQNPRHKITKRGQNVTFRCDPISEHNRLYWYRQTLGQGPEFLTYFQNEAQLEKSRLLSDRFSAERPKGSFSTLEIQRTEQGDSAMYLCASSLHRAISYNEQFFGPGTRLTVL.